The text below deals with one TCR beta chain. What it recognizes is unknown. Libraries were prepared by immunoSEQ multiplex PCR; TCRdb keeps only in-frame clonotypes and omits some of them. The data show more than 7,500 clones, approximately 87% seen once. V lost 1 base, J lost 6 bases, and 27 bases stayed unmatched. The CDR3 is 23 residues long. In germline, CDR1 is MDHEN, CDR2 SYDVKM. These data originate in a study of PD-1 blockade in classical Hodgkin lymphoma. General study results and limits: TCR diversity in CD4+, not CD8+, cells rose significantly by C4D1.

Time point reported: cycle 4 day 1 (C4D1), after 6 weeks of nivolumab. Following autologous stem cell transplantation, relapse occurred in every patient, and exposure to brentuximab vedotin varied. This rearrangement joins TRBV28 to TRBJ2-1; the match to TRBD2 covers 10 bases. The origin of this receptor is a human donor with classical Hodgkin lymphoma. The source was peripheral blood mononuclear cells (PBMCs), collected before the fourth cycle of nivolumab. DNA for the CDR3: TGTGCCAGCAGTTTATTGGCTAGCGGGGGTGCTTCCACCTTCACCTACAGATCCAATGAGCAGTTCTTC. Encoded protein: CASSLLASGGASTFTYRSNEQFF. The entire variable domain, with the rest obtained from reference TRBV28 and TRBJ2-1, is as follows: DVKVTQSSRYLVKRTGEKVFLECVQDMDHENMFWYRQDPGLGLRLIYFSYDVKMKEKGDIPEGYSVSREKKERFSLILESASTNQTSMYLCASSLLASGGASTFTYRSNEQFFGPGTRLTVL.